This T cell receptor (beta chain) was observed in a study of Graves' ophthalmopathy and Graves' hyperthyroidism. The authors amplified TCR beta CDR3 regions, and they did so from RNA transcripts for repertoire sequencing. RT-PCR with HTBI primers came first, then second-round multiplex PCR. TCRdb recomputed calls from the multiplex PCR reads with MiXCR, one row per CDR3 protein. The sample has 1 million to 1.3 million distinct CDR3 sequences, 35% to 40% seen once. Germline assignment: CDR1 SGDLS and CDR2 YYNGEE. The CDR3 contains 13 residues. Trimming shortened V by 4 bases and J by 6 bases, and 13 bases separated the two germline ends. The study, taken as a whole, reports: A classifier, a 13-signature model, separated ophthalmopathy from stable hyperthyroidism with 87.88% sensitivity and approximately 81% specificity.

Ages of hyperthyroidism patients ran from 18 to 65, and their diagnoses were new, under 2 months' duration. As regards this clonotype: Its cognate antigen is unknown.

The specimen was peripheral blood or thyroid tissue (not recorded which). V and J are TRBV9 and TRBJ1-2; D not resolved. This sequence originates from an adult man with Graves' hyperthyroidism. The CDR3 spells CASSLLGRDGYTF. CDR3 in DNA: TGTGCCAGCAGCTTATTAGGCAGAGATGGCTACACCTTC.